Each of the 24 T cell receptor beta chains below was sequenced from the same sample in a study of identical twins. Via MiXCR, TCRdb re-called the 5' RACE reads, giving one row per CDR3 protein. The sample holds roughly 1,500,000 distinct CDR3 sequences; about 31% are singletons and the top ten take about 0.25%. Sequencing was performed on cord blood. These receptor sequences come from a newborn girl in good health.

The chain links TRBV4-2 to TRBJ2-7, with 12 bases lining up with TRBD2. The germline gives CDR1 LGHNA, CDR2 YNFKEQ. The junction had 10 bases not matched to a gene; V was cut back by 4 bases and J by 0 bases. This CDR3 comprises 18 residues. This CDR3 reads CASSLLGTSGSSSYEQYF. Here the CDR3 DNA reads TGTGCCAGCAGCCTCTTAGGGACTAGCGGGTCTAGCTCCTACGAGCAGTACTTC.

Many counts were recorded for this clonotype. The chain employs TRBV7-2 and TRBJ1-4; D may be TRBD1 (5 bases). The CDR3 has 14 residues. V lost 3 bases, J lost 5 bases, and 10 bases lay in between. From germline, CDR1 is SGHTA and CDR2 FQGNSA. The DNA for the CDR3 is TGTGCCAGCAGCTTTACAGGCCCCAATGAAAAACTGTTTTTT. This codes for CASSFTGPNEKLFF.

Of note for this clonotype: A single base separates this from a much larger clone, so it may be a read error. The V call is TRBV9, the J call TRBJ2-1, with TRBD1 matching over 7 bases. The CDR3 is made up of 15 amino acids. Germline V gene data show CDR1 as SGDLS and CDR2 as YYNGEE. The J segment lost 10 bases and the V segment lost 4 bases, leaving 14 bases of the junction unmatched. CDR3 amino acids: CASSLGQVHSYEQFF. CDR3 DNA sequence: TGTGCCAGCAGCCTTGGACAGGTGCACTCCTACGAGCAGTTCTTC.

The rearrangement uses TRBV4-2 and TRBJ2-3; D is perhaps TRBD2 (5 bases). V dropped 4 bases and J dropped 1 base, with 12 bases sitting between them. This CDR3 spans 15 amino acids. The germline V gene has CDR1 LGHNA and CDR2 YNFKEQ. The CDR3 region has the DNA TGTGCCAGCAGCCCTTCCGTGCGGGGCACAGATACGCAGTATTTT. This codes for CASSPSVRGTDTQYF.

This chain uses TRBV4-2 with TRBJ2-1; tentative D call: TRBD2 (5 bases). Germline lookup yields CDR1 LGHNA and CDR2 YNFKEQ. The V end was cut by 2 bases, the J end by 10 bases, with 12 bases between. This CDR3 contains 13 residues. The CDR3 bases are TGTGCCAGCAGCCAACTAGCTTCGGGAGAGCAGTTCTTC. Amino acid sequence: CASSQLASGEQFF.

The CDR3 sequence is CASALRGANSPLHF. CDR3 sequence (DNA): TGTGCCAGCGCCTTAAGGGGGGCTAATTCACCCCTCCACTTT. V and J are TRBV6-6 and TRBJ1-6; perhaps TRBD1 as D (6 bases). V was cut by 8 bases and J by 6 bases, with 14 bases left in between. Germline CDR1 MNHNY, CDR2 SVGAGI (reference sequence). The CDR3 length is 14 residues.

With regard to this clonotype: At one end, the junction sequence differs from germline, possibly due to a read error. The CDR3 sequence: CASGLGNYGCTF. CDR3 nucleotides: TGTGCTAGTGGTTTGGGGAACTATGGCTGCACCTTC. The genes are TRBV12-5 and TRBJ1-2; D unresolved. Germline values: CDR1 LGHNT, CDR2 FRNRAP. The CDR3 runs 12 residues. Full variable domain (outside the CDR3, taken from reference TRBV12-5 and TRBJ1-2): DARVTQTPRHKVTEMGQEVTMRCQPILGHNTVFWYRQTMMQGLELLAYFRNRAPLDDSGMPKDRFSAEMPDATLATLKIQPSEPRDSAVYFCASGLGNYGCTFGSGTRLTVV.

The gene calls are TRBV28 and TRBJ1-4, with no clear D. Trimming took off 5 bases at V and 0 bases at J, with 10 bases between the two ends. Looked up from germline, CDR1 is MDHEN and CDR2 is SYDVKM. The CDR3 has 15 residues. The chain's CDR3 is CASSVRVATNEKLFF. The CDR3 DNA reads TGTGCCAGCAGTGTTAGGGTGGCAACTAATGAAAAACTGTTTTTT.

This clonotype has more than one count but fewer than ten. This sequence joins TRBV27 and TRBJ2-3, with 7 nucleotides matching TRBD2. This CDR3 region has 15 residues. Germline assignment: CDR1 MNHEY and CDR2 SMNVEV (reference sequence). The J segment lost 4 bases and the V segment lost 4 bases, leaving 8 bases of the junction unmatched. The CDR3 nucleotides read TGTGCCAGCAGTTATCGGGGAGGGCAAGCAGATACGCAGTATTTT. Its translation: CASSYRGGQADTQYF.

This chain joins TRBV9 and TRBJ1-1; no reliable D call. There are 14 residues in the CDR3. Trimming shortened V by 0 bases and J by 1 base, and 7 bases separated the two germline ends. The germline V gene has CDR1 SGDLS and CDR2 YYNGEE. The CDR3 DNA follows: TGTGCCAGCAGCGTAGGCAACAGGAACACTGAAGCTTTCTTT. Protein product: CASSVGNRNTEAFF.

The chain joins TRBV3-1 to TRBJ2-3; D is undetermined. Trimming pared 0 bases from V and 2 bases from J, leaving 6 bases between. The CDR3 spans 14 residues. CDR1 is LGHDT and CDR2 is YNNKEL in the germline V gene (reference sequence). CDR3 loop: CASSQDTYTDTQYF. For the CDR3, the DNA is TGTGCCAGCAGCCAAGACACCTACACAGATACGCAGTATTTT.

This chain joins TRBV25-1 and TRBJ2-7, with 8 bases aligning to TRBD1. Germline values: CDR1 MGHDK, CDR2 SYGVNS. This CDR3 is 14 amino acids long. The J segment lost 4 bases and the V segment lost 3 bases, leaving 5 bases of the junction unmatched. The CDR3 bases are TGTGCCAGCAGTGAGGGGACAGGCCTATACGAGCAGTACTTC. It translates to CASSEGTGLYEQYF.

The genes are TRBV28 and TRBJ2-7, with TRBD2 matching over 12 bases. The junction had 3 bases not matched to a gene; V was cut back by 7 bases and J by 2 bases. The CDR3 contains 14 residues. Germline V lookup: CDR1 MDHEN, CDR2 SYDVKM. The CDR3 spells CASTLAGGTYEQYF. The CDR3 DNA sequence: TGTGCCAGCACGCTAGCGGGAGGGACCTACGAGCAGTACTTC.

Comment on this clonotype: Germline is not matched at one junction end, which may reflect a read error. This chain links TRBV7-9 with TRBJ2-1, with D possibly TRBD1 on 6 matching bases. From germline, CDR1 is SEHNR and CDR2 FQNEAQ (reference sequence). The CDR3 sequence is 16 residues long. The CDR3 here is CSSSRRTASAYNEQFF. CDR3 in DNA: TGTTCCAGCAGCCGACGGACAGCAAGCGCCTACAATGAGCAGTTCTTC.

The chain carries TRBV7-2 and TRBJ2-3; D remains unclear. Looked up from germline, CDR1 is SGHTA and CDR2 is FQGNSA. This CDR3 region has 15 residues. V was shortened by 1 base and J by 2 bases, with 10 bases between the two germline ends. The CDR3 sequence: CASSLVETPTDTQYF. The CDR3 DNA reads TGTGCCAGCAGCTTAGTGGAGACCCCCACAGATACGCAGTATTTT. Full variable domain (missing parts from reference TRBV7-2 and TRBJ2-3): GAGVSQSPSNKVTEKGKDVELRCDPISGHTALYWYRQSLGQGLEFLIYFQGNSAPDKSGLPSDRFSAERTGGSVSTLTIQRTQQEDSAVYLCASSLVETPTDTQYFGPGTRLTVL.

The V gene is TRBV4-1, the J gene TRBJ2-4; D possibly corresponds to TRBD1 (6 bases). CDR1 and CDR2 (germline): MGHRA, YSYEKL. Trimming pared 0 bases from V and 2 bases from J, leaving 14 bases between. The CDR3 spans 17 residues. The CDR3 coding sequence is TGCGCCAGCAGCCAAGACACAGGGTTTGTTTCCAAAAACATTCAGTACTTC. This sequence encodes CASSQDTGFVSKNIQYF.

A single count supports this clonotype. V is TRBV7-9 and J is TRBJ2-7; D gene unclear. Trimming shortened V by 2 bases and J by 7 bases, and 18 bases separated the two germline ends. The CDR3 runs 15 residues. The germline CDR1 and CDR2 sequences are SEHNR and FQNEAQ (reference sequence). The CDR3 coding sequence is TGTGCCAGCAGCTTAAATTTAGGAGTGATCGATGAGCAGTACTTC. It codes for CASSLNLGVIDEQYF.

This chain joins TRBV27 and TRBJ2-4; D is uncertain. Germline-derived CDR1 and CDR2 are MNHEY and SMNVEV (reference sequence). Between the trimmed V and J ends, which lost 5 bases and 0 bases, there was a span of 20 bases. The CDR3 totals 18 residues. The CDR3 reads CASSPIPGRYLAKNIQYF. The CDR3 DNA is TGTGCCAGCAGTCCCATCCCCGGACGCTATCTAGCCAAAAACATTCAGTACTTC.

This chain uses TRBV5-1 with TRBJ2-1; D is possibly TRBD2 (5 bases). Deletions cut 4 bases from V and 0 bases from J, with 14 bases between. The CDR3 spans 16 residues. The germline V gene has CDR1 SGHRS and CDR2 YFSETQ. The CDR3 region is CASSVPGISSYNEQFF. The DNA of the CDR3 is TGCGCCAGCAGCGTCCCCGGGATCAGCTCCTACAATGAGCAGTTCTTC.

J is TRBJ2-1 and V is TRBV10-3, with D possibly matching TRBD2 (5 bases). Germline values: CDR1 ENHRY, CDR2 SYGVKD. The germline V and J ends were trimmed by 5 bases and 1 base, with 12 bases remaining between them. This CDR3 comprises 15 residues. CDR3 sequence (DNA): TGTGCCATCAGTACAGACGGGAATTCCTACAATGAGCAGTTCTTC. Translation: CAISTDGNSYNEQFF.

J is TRBJ2-5 and V is TRBV6-6, with TRBD2 as a possible D gene (6 bases). The V and J ends lost 2 bases and 0 bases respectively, with 13 bases between them. Germline V gives CDR1 MNHNY, CDR2 SVGAGI (reference sequence). This CDR3 contains 16 residues. CDR3 nucleotide sequence: TGTGCCAGCAGTTACCCAGGGACTTTCTACCAAGAGACCCAGTACTTC. Protein sequence: CASSYPGTFYQETQYF.

This clonotype showed up just a few times. V and J are TRBV29-1 and TRBJ2-3, with 11 bases aligning to TRBD2. The CDR3 is 16 residues long. Germline V gene data show CDR1 as SQVTM and CDR2 as ANQGSEA. Trimming removed 2 bases from V and 2 bases from J; junction bases left unmatched: 6. CDR3 residues: CSVERQGLAATDTQYF. In nucleotides, the CDR3 is TGCAGCGTTGAAAGGCAGGGACTAGCGGCCACAGATACGCAGTATTTT.

The chain carries TRBV3-1 and TRBJ2-4, with 12 positions matching TRBD2. Germline V gene sequence: CDR1 LGHDT, CDR2 YNNKEL (reference sequence). The CDR3 runs 18 residues. The ends lost 2 bases at V and 2 bases at J; junction bases unmatched: 7. CDR3 residues: CASSQPGLAGSPKNIQYF. CDR3 nucleotides: TGTGCCAGCAGCCAACCCGGACTAGCGGGAAGCCCCAAAAACATTCAGTACTTC.

Only a few counts were recorded for this clonotype. The chain uses TRBV3-1 and TRBJ2-1; 8 bases align to TRBD2. Germline trimming cut 0 bases from V and 0 bases from J; bases unmatched to any gene: 10. Germline lookup yields CDR1 LGHDT and CDR2 YNNKEL (reference sequence). The CDR3 has 19 residues. CDR3 region: CASSQDSGTRGYSYNEQFF. CDR3 DNA sequence: TGTGCCAGCAGCCAAGATAGCGGGACTAGAGGGTACTCCTACAATGAGCAGTTCTTC.